This TCR beta chain was recovered during a study of blood T cell repertoires in COVID-19. Study-wide context: Acute-phase and convalescent COVID-19 samples originated in the United States, Italy and Spain. Sources were T cells, B-cell-depleted T cells, or PBMCs; the material itself was cDNA or gDNA.

Germline CDR1 is MNHNS and CDR2 is SASEGT. The V end was cut by 2 bases, the J end by 0 bases, with 8 bases between. This CDR3 is built from 16 residues. How the authors handled the data: Estimation of nucleated cell counts was performed using reference gene primer amplification. Repertoires were generated with immunoSEQ multiplex PCR, while TCRdb's copy carries only in-frame clones and drops some. Clone size and the V and J calls come from that table; the DNA yielded D and trimming. The sample records around 75,000 clones, around 89% being singletons. Sequenced: peripheral blood. V usage is TRBV6-1 and J usage is TRBJ1-6; D remains ambiguous. The origin of this receptor is a man aged 60 to 69 with acute or convalescent COVID-19. CDR3 in DNA: TGTGCCAGCAGTGAAATTGCAGGCTCCTATAATTCACCCCTCCACTTT. Amino acid sequence: CASSEIAGSYNSPLHF.